These T cell receptor beta chains were read from a single sample in a study of T cells in localized non-small cell lung cancer. Some clones are missing from TCRdb's copy, which holds only in-frame ones; the method was immunoSEQ multiplex PCR. Among 45,000 or so clones, 91% were seen once, and the ten largest hold roughly a tenth. Sequencing used PBMCs, obtained before any cancer treatment. These receptor sequences come from a woman aged 35 to 70 with stage II lung adenocarcinoma. The CDR3 runs from the conserved cysteine through the conserved F or W.

v_call cdr3_aa
TRBV2 CASTSGYTDTQYF
TRBV7-9 CASSLGTSRGELFF
TRBV27 CASSGGTGNTIYF
TRBV19 CASSIGGTGGSETQYF
TRBV19 CASSIYRAQRGNEQFF
TRBV6-4 CASSTMASGRNEQFF
TRBV7-6 CASSLGQGYGYTF
TRBV27 CASSLSRLAPGGRAGELFF
TRBV6-4 CASSDRGDSGNTIYF
TRBV7-9 CASRPDEDTEAFF
TRBV18 CASSPGTGSIYEQYF
TRBV6-5 CASSYSRQNYGYTF
TRBV28 CASSFRPINDEQYF
TRBV7-9 CASSLQQGGAGNTIYF
TRBV5-1 CASSLGLAGTNTGELFF
TRBV6-6 CASSSDRVAYGYTF